The rows below give T cell receptor beta chains drawn from one sample of a study of CD8+ T cells in alopecia areata. The data were produced by immunoSEQ multiplex PCR, yet TCRdb's version contains in-frame clones alone and is incomplete. Altogether roughly 92,000 clones are present, around 71% being singletons, with the ten largest covering 17%. The sequences come from CD8+ T cells sorted from blood, collected around week 42, from a patient treated with tofacitinib. Every receptor here comes from a human donor with alopecia areata. Each CDR3 is given with its conserved first and last residue. A D gene is named only where the DNA matches it firmly. Only some rows state a clone size, as once, few, many or a class for expanded clones.

abundance | j_gene | d_gene | v_gene | CDR3nt | CDR3aa
. | TRBJ2-2 | TRBD1 | TRBV29-1 | TGCAGCGCAGCGACAGGGGACCGGGTAGGGCTGTTTTTT | CSAATGDRVGLFF
. | TRBJ2-1 | TRBD2 | TRBV5-6 | TGTGCCAGCAGCGTAGCGGGGGGGCATGTCAATGAGCAGTTCTTC | CASSVAGGHVNEQFF
. | TRBJ1-2 | TRBD1 | TRBV25-1 | TGTGCCAGCAGTGTGGCAGGGGGCTATGGCTACACCTTC | CASSVAGGYGYTF
. | TRBJ1-4 | TRBD1 | TRBV4-3 | TGCGCCAGCAGCCAGGGGGACAGGGCAACTAATGAAAAACTGTTTTTT | CASSQGDRATNEKLFF
few | TRBJ1-2 | . | TRBV7-9 | TGTGCCAGCAGCCCAATCGCCCTTGTCGAGAGAACTAACTATGGCTACACCTTC | CASSPIALVERTNYGYTF
. | TRBJ2-3 | . | TRBV4-1 | TGCGCCAGCAGCCAAGAGAGGGGCTCAGATACGCAGTATTTT | CASSQERGSDTQYF
. | TRBJ1-2 | . | TRBV29-1 | TGCAGCGTTGCGGGCGGCATCTATGGCTACACCTTC | CSVAGGIYGYTF
. | TRBJ2-5 | . | TRBV4-1 | TGCGCCAGCAGCCAAGCTGTAGGGGAAGGGGAGACCCAGTACTTC | CASSQAVGEGETQYF
. | TRBJ2-1 | TRBD2 | TRBV5-1 | TGCGCCAGCAGCATTACTAGCGCCAATGAGCAGTTCTTC | CASSITSANEQFF
once | TRBJ2-7 | . | TRBV7-6 | TGTGCCAGCAGCTTAGGGAGTGGGGACTACGAGCAGTACTTC | CASSLGSGDYEQYF
. | TRBJ1-1 | TRBD1 | TRBV7-8 | TGTGCCAGCAGCCTGACAGGGAATAGCGAGACTGAAGCTTTCTTT | CASSLTGNSETEAFF
few | TRBJ1-1 | . | TRBV7-2 | TGTGCCAGCGAACCCTGGGTGGTTAACACTGAAGCTTTCTTT | CASEPWVVNTEAFF
once | TRBJ2-1 | TRBD2 | TRBV7-2 | TGTGCCAGCAGCTTAGCGACTAGCGGGTACAATGAGCAGTTCTTC | CASSLATSGYNEQFF
. | TRBJ2-7 | TRBD1 | TRBV5-1 | TGCGCCAGCAGCTTGAGACAGGGGATGACCTACGAGCAGTACTTC | CASSLRQGMTYEQYF
few | TRBJ2-3 | . | TRBV27 | TGTGCCAGCAGTTTCGCGGGGGCGGGGGATACGCAGTATTTT | CASSFAGAGDTQYF
. | TRBJ1-2 | TRBD1 | TRBV29-1 | TGCAGCGTTGAAGATATTACAGGGGAGAATGGCTACACCTTC | CSVEDITGENGYTF
. | TRBJ2-7 | . | TRBV4-3 | TGCGCCAGCAGCCAAGATACGGGCCCCTACGAGCAGTACTTC | CASSQDTGPYEQYF
. | TRBJ2-3 | TRBD1 | TRBV15 | TGTGCCACCGAGGGACAGGGCACAGATACGCAGTATTTT | CATEGQGTDTQYF
once | TRBJ1-6 | TRBD1 | TRBV5-1 | TGCGCCAGCAGCTTGGGACAGGGTAATTCACCCCTCCACTTT | CASSLGQGNSPLHF
. | TRBJ1-5 | . | TRBV15 | TGTGCCACCAGCAGAGATCGTTATCAGCCCCAGCATTTT | CATSRDRYQPQHF
few | TRBJ2-2 | . | TRBV19 | TGTGCCAGTAGTTCCTTTGGAGCCGGGGAGCTGTTTTTT | CASSSFGAGELFF
. | TRBJ2-1 | TRBD1 | TRBV15 | TGTGCCACCAGCAGTCGGACAGGGGGCTGGGAGCAGTTCTTC | CATSSRTGGWEQFF
once | TRBJ1-1 | . | TRBV30 | TGTGCCTGGAGTGTACTCCGGGCGGAGAACACTGAAGCTTTCTTT | CAWSVLRAENTEAFF
. | TRBJ1-1 | . | TRBV20-1 | TGCAGTGCTAGGCAGGGGCCAGCTTTCTTT | CSARQGPAFF
. | TRBJ2-3 | TRBD2 | TRBV19 | TGTGCCAGTAGTAACGGGGGGGCCAGGGATACGCAGTATTTT | CASSNGGARDTQYF
few | TRBJ1-3 | TRBD1 | TRBV27 | TGTGCCAGCAGTCCTGGACAGGTCTCTGGAAACACCATATATTTT | CASSPGQVSGNTIYF
. | TRBJ2-1 | TRBD1 | TRBV7-6 | TGTGCCAGCAGCTTAGGTGGACAGGGGATTTCTGAGCAGTTCTTC | CASSLGGQGISEQFF
. | TRBJ1-4 | . | TRBV13 | TGTGCCAGCAGCTTTGGTCCCTCCACATGGAGCGAAAAACTGTTTTTT | CASSFGPSTWSEKLFF
. | TRBJ2-7 | TRBD1 | TRBV14 | TGTGCCAGCAGCCACGGGACAGGGTTCGAGCAGTACTTC | CASSHGTGFEQYF
. | TRBJ2-3 | . | TRBV29-1 | TGCAGCGTTGACGGATCTACCACAGATACGCAGTATTTT | CSVDGSTTDTQYF
. | TRBJ2-7 | . | TRBV7-2 | TGCGCCAGCAGCCAAGAACATGGGACGGAAAACTACGAGCAGTACTTC | CASSQEHGTENYEQYF
. | TRBJ2-1 | . | TRBV2 | TGTGCCAGCAGCCCCTGGGTAGACAACAATGAGCAGTTCTTC | CASSPWVDNNEQFF
few | TRBJ2-3 | . | TRBV23-1 | TGCGCCAGCACCTTGATCGACAGAGATACGCAGTATTTT | CASTLIDRDTQYF
. | TRBJ1-1 | . | TRBV9 | TGTGCCAGCACCCCCGGGGGCCGAATGAACACTGAAGCTTTCTTT | CASTPGGRMNTEAFF
. | TRBJ2-5 | . | TRBV5-1 | TGCGCCAGCAGCTTGGAGGGGGGTTTTCAAGAGACCCAGTACTTC | CASSLEGGFQETQYF
. | TRBJ1-1 | . | TRBV19 | TGTGCCAGTAGTATAGATCAAGAAATTGAAGCTTTCTTT | CASSIDQEIEAFF
. | TRBJ2-2 | . | TRBV9 | TGTGCCAGCAGCGTAAACACCGGGGAGCTGTTTTTT | CASSVNTGELFF
many | TRBJ1-2 | . | TRBV10-3 | TGTGCCATCAGTGAGGGGGAGACAGGAAGATCTTATGGCTACACCTTC | CAISEGETGRSYGYTF
. | TRBJ2-6 | . | TRBV10-3 | TGTGCCATCAGAGACCCATCTGGGGCCAACGTCCTGACTTTC | CAIRDPSGANVLTF
. | TRBJ1-1 | . | TRBV7-9 | TGTGCCAGCAGCGGAATTAGGCAGGGTAGGACTGAAGCTTTCTTT | CASSGIRQGRTEAFF
. | TRBJ1-1 | . | TRBV4-1 | TGCGCCAGCAGCCAAGAGATGAACACTGAAGCTTTCTTT | CASSQEMNTEAFF
. | TRBJ2-7 | TRBD1 | TRBV29-1 | TGCAGCGTAAACCCGGGACAGGGCTACGAGCAGTACTTC | CSVNPGQGYEQYF
. | TRBJ1-1 | . | TRBV5-1 | TGCGCCAGCAGCTTGGCCGGCAGGGGAGGAGGACTAGAAGCTTTCTTT | CASSLAGRGGGLEAFF